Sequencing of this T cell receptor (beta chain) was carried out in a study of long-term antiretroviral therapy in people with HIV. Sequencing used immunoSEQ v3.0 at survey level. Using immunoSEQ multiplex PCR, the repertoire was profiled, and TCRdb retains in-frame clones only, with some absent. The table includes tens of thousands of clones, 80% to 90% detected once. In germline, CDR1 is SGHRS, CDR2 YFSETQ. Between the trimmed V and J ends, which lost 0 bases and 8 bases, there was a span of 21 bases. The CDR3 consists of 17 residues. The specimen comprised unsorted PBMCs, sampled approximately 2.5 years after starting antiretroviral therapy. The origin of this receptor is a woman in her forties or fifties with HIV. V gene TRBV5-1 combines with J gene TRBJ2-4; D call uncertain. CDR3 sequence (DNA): TGCGCCAGCAGCTTGGGAGGCCCTCCTTCCTATAGGGACATTCAGTACTTC. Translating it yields CASSLGGPPSYRDIQYF.